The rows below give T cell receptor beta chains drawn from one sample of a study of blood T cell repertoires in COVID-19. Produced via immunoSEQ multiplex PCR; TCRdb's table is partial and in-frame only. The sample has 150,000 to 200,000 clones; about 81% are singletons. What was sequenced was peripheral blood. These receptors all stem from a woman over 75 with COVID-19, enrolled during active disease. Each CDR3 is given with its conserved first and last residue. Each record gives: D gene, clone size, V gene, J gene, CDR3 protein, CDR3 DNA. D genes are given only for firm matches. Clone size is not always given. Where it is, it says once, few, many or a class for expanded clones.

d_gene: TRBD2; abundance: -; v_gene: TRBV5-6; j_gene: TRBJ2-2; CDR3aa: CASSPSTSGGYYGELFF; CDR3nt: TGTGCCAGCAGCCCTAGTACTAGCGGGGGGTACTACGGGGAGCTGTTTTTT
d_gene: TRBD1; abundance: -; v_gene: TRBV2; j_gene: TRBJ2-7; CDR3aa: CASGVGQQGALDGF; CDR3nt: TGTGCCAGCGGCGTCGGGCAACAGGGGGCCCTGGATGGCTTC
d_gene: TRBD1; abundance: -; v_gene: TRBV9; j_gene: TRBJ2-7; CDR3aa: CASSPTGTASYEQYF; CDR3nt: TGTGCCAGCAGCCCAACCGGGACAGCCTCCTACGAGCAGTACTTC
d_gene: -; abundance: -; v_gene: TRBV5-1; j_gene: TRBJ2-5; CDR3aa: CASRGGDTHETQYF; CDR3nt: TGCGCCAGCAGAGGAGGAGACACCCACGAGACCCAGTACTTC
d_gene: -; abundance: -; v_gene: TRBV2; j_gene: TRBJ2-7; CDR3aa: CATLTGTYSYEQYF; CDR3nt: TGTGCCACCTTAACGGGGACTTACTCCTACGAGCAGTACTTC
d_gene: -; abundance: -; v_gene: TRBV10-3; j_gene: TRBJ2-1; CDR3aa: CAIRGGRSYNEQFF; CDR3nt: TGTGCCATCAGGGGCGGGCGATCCTACAATGAGCAGTTCTTC
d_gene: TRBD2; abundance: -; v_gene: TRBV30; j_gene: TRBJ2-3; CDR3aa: CAWSVRGLAGEDTQYF; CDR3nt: TGTGCCTGGAGTGTAAGGGGACTAGCGGGGGAGGATACGCAGTATTTT
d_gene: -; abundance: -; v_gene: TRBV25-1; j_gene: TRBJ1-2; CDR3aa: CATLHSGYTF; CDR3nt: TGTGCCACCCTTCATAGTGGCTACACCTTC
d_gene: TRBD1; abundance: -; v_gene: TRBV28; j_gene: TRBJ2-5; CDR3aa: CASRRQGETQYF; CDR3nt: TGTGCCAGCAGGCGACAGGGAGAGACCCAGTACTTC
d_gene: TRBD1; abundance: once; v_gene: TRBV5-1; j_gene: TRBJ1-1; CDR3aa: CASRSGTGNTEAFF; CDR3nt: TGCGCCAGCAGATCCGGGACAGGGAACACTGAAGCTTTCTTT
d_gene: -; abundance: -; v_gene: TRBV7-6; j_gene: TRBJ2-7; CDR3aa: CASSFNYEQYF; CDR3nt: TGTGCCAGCAGCTTCAATTACGAGCAGTACTTC
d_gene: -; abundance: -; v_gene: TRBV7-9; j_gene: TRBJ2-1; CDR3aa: CASSTRGGGWFPYNEQFF; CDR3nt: TGTGCCAGCAGCACTAGAGGTGGTGGCTGGTTCCCCTACAATGAGCAGTTCTTC
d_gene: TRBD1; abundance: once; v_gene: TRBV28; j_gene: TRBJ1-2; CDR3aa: CASSFSMTGKSGYTF; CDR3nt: TGTGCCAGCAGTTTTTCCATGACAGGGAAGTCTGGCTACACCTTC
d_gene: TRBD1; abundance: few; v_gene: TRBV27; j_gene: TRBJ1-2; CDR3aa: CASGDSVDYGYTF; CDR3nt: TGTGCCAGCGGGGACAGTGTGGACTATGGCTACACCTTC
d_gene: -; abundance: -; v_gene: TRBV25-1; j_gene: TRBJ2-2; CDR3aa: CASSEFAGTGELFF; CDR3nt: TGTGCCAGCAGTGAATTTGCGGGTACCGGGGAGCTGTTTTTT
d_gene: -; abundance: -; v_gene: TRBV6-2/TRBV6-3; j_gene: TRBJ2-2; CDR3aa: CASSYSPDTGELFF; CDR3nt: TGTGCCAGCAGTTACTCTCCTGACACCGGGGAGCTGTTTTTT
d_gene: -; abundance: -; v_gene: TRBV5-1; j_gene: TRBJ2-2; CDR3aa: CASSRLGVQNTGELFF; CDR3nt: TGCGCCAGCAGCAGACTAGGGGTCCAGAACACCGGGGAGCTGTTTTTT
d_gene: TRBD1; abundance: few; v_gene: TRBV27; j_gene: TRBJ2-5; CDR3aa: CASRTDRGLETQYF; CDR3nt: TGTGCCAGCAGGACGGACAGGGGGTTAGAGACCCAGTACTTC
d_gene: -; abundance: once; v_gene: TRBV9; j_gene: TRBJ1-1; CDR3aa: CASSAAFLSGQMNTEAFF; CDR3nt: TGTGCCAGCAGCGCCGCCTTCTTAAGTGGGCAAATGAACACTGAAGCTTTCTTT
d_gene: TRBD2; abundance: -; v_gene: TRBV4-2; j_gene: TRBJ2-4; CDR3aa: CASSPESGRDKNIQYF; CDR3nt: TGTGCCAGCAGCCCAGAGTCGGGGAGGGACAAAAACATTCAGTACTTC
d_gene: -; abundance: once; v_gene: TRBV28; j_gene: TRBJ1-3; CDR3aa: CASTSQGYSGNTIYF; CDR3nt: TGTGCCAGCACTAGTCAGGGATACTCTGGAAACACCATATATTTT
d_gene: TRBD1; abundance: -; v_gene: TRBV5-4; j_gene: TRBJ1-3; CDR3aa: CASSLKGAFGNTIYF; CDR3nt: TGTGCCAGCAGCCTAAAGGGGGCGTTTGGAAACACCATATATTTT
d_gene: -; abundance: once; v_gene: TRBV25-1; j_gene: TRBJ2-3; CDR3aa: CASSEYKGVADTQYF; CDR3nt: TGTGCCAGCAGTGAATATAAGGGGGTAGCAGATACGCAGTATTTT
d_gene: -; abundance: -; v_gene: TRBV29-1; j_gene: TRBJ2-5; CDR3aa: CSVEVDSQETQYF; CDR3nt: TGCAGCGTTGAAGTGGACAGCCAAGAGACCCAGTACTTC
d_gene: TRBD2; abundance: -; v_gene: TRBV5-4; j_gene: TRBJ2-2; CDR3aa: CASTSGLADFGELFF; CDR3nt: TGTGCCAGCACCTCGGGACTAGCAGACTTCGGGGAGCTGTTTTTT
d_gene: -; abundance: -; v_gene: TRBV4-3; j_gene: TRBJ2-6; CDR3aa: CASSPNRASGANVLTF; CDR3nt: TGCGCCAGCAGCCCTAACAGGGCATCTGGGGCCAACGTCCTGACTTTC
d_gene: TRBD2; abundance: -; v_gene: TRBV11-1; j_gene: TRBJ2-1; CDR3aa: CASSLLGTSGYNEQFF; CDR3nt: TGTGCCAGCAGCTTACTGGGGACTAGCGGTTACAATGAGCAGTTCTTC
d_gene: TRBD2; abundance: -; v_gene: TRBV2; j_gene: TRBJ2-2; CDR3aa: CASRQLAGASNTGELFF; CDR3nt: TGTGCCAGCAGACAACTAGCGGGGGCCTCGAACACCGGGGAGCTGTTTTTT
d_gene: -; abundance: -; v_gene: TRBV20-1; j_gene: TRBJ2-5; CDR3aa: CSARPRETQYF; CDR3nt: TGCAGTGCTAGGCCTAGGGAGACCCAGTACTTC
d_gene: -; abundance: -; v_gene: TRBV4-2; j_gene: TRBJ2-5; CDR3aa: CASSQGFSIETQYF; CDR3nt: TGTGCCAGCAGCCAAGGTTTCAGTATAGAGACCCAGTACTTC
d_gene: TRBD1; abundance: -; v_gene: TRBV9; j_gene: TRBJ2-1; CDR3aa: CASSARQGINDNEQFF; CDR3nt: TGTGCCAGCAGCGCCCGACAGGGGATTAACGACAATGAGCAGTTCTTC
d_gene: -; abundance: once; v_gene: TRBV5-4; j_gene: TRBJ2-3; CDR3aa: CASSLFLRSTDTQYF; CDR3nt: TGTGCCAGCAGCTTGTTTTTGAGGAGCACAGATACGCAGTATTTT
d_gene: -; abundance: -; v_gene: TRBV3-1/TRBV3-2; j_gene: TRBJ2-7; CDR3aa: CASSQRRGSYEQYF; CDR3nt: TGTGCCAGCAGCCAACGTAGGGGATCCTACGAGCAGTACTTC
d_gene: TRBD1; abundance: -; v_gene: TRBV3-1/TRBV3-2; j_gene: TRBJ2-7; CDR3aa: CASSLENPRDREPYEQYF; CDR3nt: TGTGCCAGCAGCCTTGAAAACCCCCGGGACAGGGAACCCTACGAGCAGTACTTC
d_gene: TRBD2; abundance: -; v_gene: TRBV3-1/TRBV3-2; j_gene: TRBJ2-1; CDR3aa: CASSQLAGVNEQFF; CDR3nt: TGTGCCAGCAGCCAACTAGCGGGGGTAAATGAGCAGTTCTTC
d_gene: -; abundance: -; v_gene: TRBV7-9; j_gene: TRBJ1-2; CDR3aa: CASRAGQPSIYGYTF; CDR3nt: TGTGCCAGCAGGGCAGGGCAGCCCTCAATTTATGGCTACACCTTC
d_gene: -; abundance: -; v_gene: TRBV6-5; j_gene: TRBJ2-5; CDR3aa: CASSYSGGGETQYF; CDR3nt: TGTGCCAGCAGTTACTCGGGGGGAGGTGAGACCCAGTACTTC
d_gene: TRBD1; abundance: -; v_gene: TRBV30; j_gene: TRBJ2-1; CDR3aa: CAWSSDRNSYNEQFF; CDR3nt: TGTGCCTGGAGTTCGGACAGGAACTCCTACAATGAGCAGTTCTTC
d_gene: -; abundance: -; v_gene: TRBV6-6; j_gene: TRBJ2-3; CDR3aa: CASSPTGVGPLTDTQYF; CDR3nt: TGTGCCAGCAGTCCTACGGGGGTGGGGCCGTTAACAGATACGCAGTATTTT
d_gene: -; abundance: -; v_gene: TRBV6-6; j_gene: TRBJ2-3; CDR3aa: CASSTGHSGTDTQYF; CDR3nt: TGTGCCAGCAGCACGGGACATTCGGGCACAGATACGCAGTATTTT
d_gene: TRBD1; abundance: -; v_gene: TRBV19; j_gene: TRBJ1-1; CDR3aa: CASSVRDRGTEAFF; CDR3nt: TGTGCCAGTAGTGTCAGGGACAGGGGCACTGAAGCTTTCTTT
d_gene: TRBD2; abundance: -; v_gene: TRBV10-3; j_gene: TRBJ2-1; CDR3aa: CAMRQTSGIDEQFF; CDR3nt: TGTGCCATGCGGCAGACTAGCGGGATTGATGAGCAGTTCTTC
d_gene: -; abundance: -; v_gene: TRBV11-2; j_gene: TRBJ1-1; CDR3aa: CASSLGRNTEAFF; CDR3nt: TGTGCCAGCAGCTTGGGCAGGAACACTGAAGCTTTCTTT
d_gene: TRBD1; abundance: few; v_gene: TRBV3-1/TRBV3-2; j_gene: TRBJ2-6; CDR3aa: CASSQVQGAGANVLTF; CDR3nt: TGTGCCAGCAGCCAAGTTCAGGGGGCTGGGGCCAACGTCCTGACTTTC
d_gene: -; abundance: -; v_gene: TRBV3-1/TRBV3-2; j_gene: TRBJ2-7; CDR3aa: CASSQVDSWEQYF; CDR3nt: TGTGCCAGCAGCCAAGTGGACAGTTGGGAGCAGTACTTC
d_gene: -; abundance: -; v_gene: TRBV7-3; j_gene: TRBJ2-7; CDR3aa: CASSLGRDYEQYF; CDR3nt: TGTGCCAGCAGCTTAGGACGGGACTACGAGCAGTACTTC
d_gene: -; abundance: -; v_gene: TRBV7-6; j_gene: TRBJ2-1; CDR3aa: CASSLAPNTRNEQFF; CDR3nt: TGTGCCAGCAGCTTAGCCCCGAACACGCGGAATGAGCAGTTCTTC
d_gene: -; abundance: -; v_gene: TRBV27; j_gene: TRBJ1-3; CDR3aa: CATSLTGFGNTIYF; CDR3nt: TGTGCCACCTCATTGACAGGATTTGGAAACACCATATATTTT
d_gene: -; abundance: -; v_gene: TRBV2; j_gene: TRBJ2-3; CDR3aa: CASIVPSTDTQYF; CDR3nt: TGTGCCAGCATTGTCCCGAGCACAGATACGCAGTATTTT